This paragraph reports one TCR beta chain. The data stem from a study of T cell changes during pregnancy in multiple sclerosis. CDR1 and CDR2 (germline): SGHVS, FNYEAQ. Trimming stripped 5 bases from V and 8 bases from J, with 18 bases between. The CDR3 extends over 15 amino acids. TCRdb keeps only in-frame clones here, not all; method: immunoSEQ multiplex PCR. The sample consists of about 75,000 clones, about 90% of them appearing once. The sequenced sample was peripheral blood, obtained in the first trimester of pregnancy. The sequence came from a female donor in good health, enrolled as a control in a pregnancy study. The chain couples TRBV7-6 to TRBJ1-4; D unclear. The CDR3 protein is CASSPQFPPREKLFF. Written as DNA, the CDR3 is TGTGCCAGCAGCCCCCAGTTCCCCCCGCGGGAAAAACTGTTTTTT.